This passage covers 13 T cell receptor beta chains from one sample sequenced in a study of blood T cell repertoires in COVID-19. The protocol was immunoSEQ multiplex PCR, while the TCRdb copy is restricted to in-frame clones and leaves out a portion. Found here are just over 25,000 clones, just over 85% of them singletons; the top ten hold about 16%. The sample taken for sequencing was peripheral blood. The receptor source for this set is a man in his 70s with acute or convalescent COVID-19.

The chain combines TRBV21-1 with TRBJ1-1; no check of the table's D call, TRBD1, against the DNA was made. TRBV21-1 is designated a pseudogene. The CDR3 is 17 residues long. The CDR3 reads CASSPGFKDRVWTEAFF. CDR3 coding DNA: TGTGCCAGCAGCCCAGGCTTTAAAGACAGGGTTTGGACTGAAGCTTTCTTT.

This clone was counted only a few times. The chain combines TRBV5-4 with TRBJ2-2; no firm D call. Per germline, CDR1 SGHNT and CDR2 YYREEE (reference sequence). V was trimmed by 4 bases and J by 0 bases, leaving 10 bases between them. The CDR3 contains 15 residues. The CDR3 DNA reads as TGTGCCAGCAGCCTCCCCGAGGCGAACACCGGGGAGCTGTTTTTT. This codes for CASSLPEANTGELFF.

The rearrangement links TRBV18 to TRBJ2-2; 7 nucleotides agree with TRBD1. This CDR3 spans 17 amino acids. With V trimmed by 3 bases and J by 0 bases, 7 bases remained unmatched. Germline CDR1 and CDR2: KGHSH and LQKENI. CDR3 protein: CASSPLRGTANTGELFF. CDR3 sequence (DNA): TGTGCCAGCTCACCCTTAAGGGGGACAGCGAACACCGGGGAGCTGTTTTTT.

The genes are TRBV27 and TRBJ1-2; 9 bases map to TRBD1. V was pared by 4 bases and J by 4 bases, with 7 bases of the junction left unmatched. There are 15 residues in the CDR3. The V gene's germline CDR1 is MNHEY and CDR2 SMNVEV (reference sequence). CDR3 amino acids: CASSSPGQGGYGYTF. The CDR3, as DNA: TGTGCCAGCAGTTCTCCGGGACAGGGAGGCTATGGCTACACCTTC.

The genes are TRBV9 and TRBJ1-5, with 7 positions matching TRBD1. CDR3 size: 15 residues. Trimming at V came to 2 bases and at J to 0 bases, leaving 2 bases not matched to a gene. Germline-derived CDR1 and CDR2 are SGDLS and YYNGEE. The CDR3 coding sequence is TGTGCCAGCAGCGTTGGGACAGTTAGCAATCAGCCCCAGCATTTT. It encodes CASSVGTVSNQPQHF.

The rearrangement uses TRBV29-1 and TRBJ2-3; D might be TRBD2 (7 bases). V was pared by 6 bases and J by 4 bases, with 17 bases between. The CDR3 length is 14 residues. Germline-derived CDR1 and CDR2 are SQVTM and ANQGSEA. DNA of the CDR3: TGCAGCGTGGGGGCGGGAGAGGGGGCAGATACGCAGTATTTT. Protein product: CSVGAGEGADTQYF.

Only one count was recorded for this clone. The CDR3 spells CASSLLGQSDSAFF. As DNA, the CDR3 is TGTGCCAGCAGCCTCCTGGGACAGTCGGATTCAGCTTTCTTT. The V and J genes are TRBV4-2 and TRBJ1-1, with 7 bases lining up with TRBD1. Germline V CDR1 and CDR2: LGHNA, YNFKEQ. V shed 4 bases and J 10 bases; nucleotides not matched to a gene: 12. The CDR3 sequence is 14 residues long.

This chain joins TRBV18 and TRBJ2-2, with a possible D match to TRBD1 (6 bases). The CDR3 spans 16 residues. The germline CDR1 and CDR2 sequences are KGHSH and LQKENI. V shed 6 bases and J shed 4 bases, with 18 bases lying between them. CDR3: CASSPLITGRTGELFF. CDR3 DNA sequence: TGTGCCAGCTCTCCTCTTATTACAGGGCGCACCGGGGAGCTGTTTTTT.

The chain recombines TRBV6-1 with TRBJ2-1; 9 nucleotides line up with TRBD1. Germline lookup yields CDR1 MNHNS and CDR2 SASEGT. The CDR3 loop spans 14 amino acids. The J segment lost 8 bases and the V segment lost 3 bases, leaving 5 bases of the junction unmatched. CDR3 coding DNA: TGTGCCAGCAGTGACCCCGGGACAGGGTATGAGCAGTTCTTC. Encoded protein: CASSDPGTGYEQFF.

The chain employs TRBV7-9 and TRBJ2-1, with a possible D match to TRBD1 (5 bases). CDR3 length equals 14 residues. Germline CDR1 and CDR2: SEHNR and FQNEAQ (reference sequence). V shed 1 base and J shed 6 bases, with 10 bases lying between them. The CDR3, as DNA: TGTGCCAGCAGCTTAGTCGGAAGGGGCAATGAGCAGTTCTTC. Its protein product is CASSLVGRGNEQFF.

This rearrangement joins TRBV10-3 to TRBJ2-4; TRBD1 might be the D (6 bases). Germline CDR1 and CDR2: ENHRY and SYGVKD. The CDR3 is 15 residues long. Trimming removed 0 bases at V and 9 bases at J, with 15 bases between. CDR3 in amino acids: CAISESAGVLSIQYF. In DNA, the CDR3 is TGTGCCATCAGTGAGTCGGCAGGGGTCTTAAGCATTCAGTACTTC.

This chain links TRBV29-1 with TRBJ2-5; the D gene is possibly TRBD1 (6 bases). V dropped 6 bases and J dropped 5 bases, with 16 bases sitting between them. CDR3 size: 13 residues. Per germline, CDR1 SQVTM and CDR2 ANQGSEA. Here the CDR3 DNA reads TGCAGCGTCGACGGACAGCTTTGGGAGACCCAGTACTTC. The encoded protein is CSVDGQLWETQYF. Combining the CDR3 with reference TRBV29-1 and TRBJ2-5 gives the whole variable domain SAVISQKPSRDICQRGTSLTIQCQVDSQVTMMFWYRQQPGQSLTLIATANQGSEATYESGFVIDKFPISRPNLTFSTLTVSNMSPEDSSIYLCSVDGQLWETQYFGPGTRLLVL.

The gene calls are TRBV19 and TRBJ2-2, with 8 bases fitting TRBD2. In germline, CDR1 is LNHDA, CDR2 SQIVND (reference sequence). CDR3 size: 15 residues. V lost 8 bases to trimming and J lost 6 bases; unmatched junction nucleotides: 11. CDR3 DNA: TGTGCCAGTCGTCCAGGACTAGCTGTCCCCGGGGAGCTGTTTTTT. As protein: CASRPGLAVPGELFF.